The T cell receptor (beta chain) under discussion was sequenced for a study of T-cell reconstitution after alpha-beta-depleted transplantation in children. Study results and limitations: T-cell counts and diversity were attributed mostly to newly produced T cells one year after transplant. The study traced high day-60 TCRbeta diversity in some patients to surviving recipient T cells and thymic progenitors. About two months after transplant, alpha-beta T cells reportedly came from several hundred expanded graft clones.

This CDR3 region has 14 residues. Trimming removed 7 bases from V and 2 bases from J, with 11 bases in between. Germline CDR1 reads KGHDR; CDR2 reads SFDVKD. This clonotype was detected only a few times. As yet, its antigen is unknown. TCRbeta library preparation incorporated unique molecular identifiers. TCRdb reprocessed the PCR reads via MiXCR and lists one record per CDR3 protein. The sample includes around 420,000 distinct CDR3 sequences, 15% to 20% of them seen just once. The chain employs TRBV24-1 and TRBJ2-1, with unresolved D. The sequencing used PBMCs, mostly from graft donor cells, collected 360 days after TCRalphabeta/CD19-depleted stem cell transplant. The sequence came from a boy less than two years old who had a stem cell transplant for Wiskott-Aldrich syndrome, so the T cells may come from the graft donor. The chain's CDR3 is CATRRNDPYNEQFF. The CDR3 DNA follows: TGTGCCACCAGGAGGAACGACCCCTACAATGAGCAGTTCTTC.